This T cell receptor (beta chain) was profiled in a study of T cells after yellow fever vaccination. Study observations and caveats: FACS-sorted repertoires could contain abundant clonotypes contaminating from the bulk population. A large majority of primary-vaccination clones showed up again after the booster (approximately 95% CD4, 85% to 90% CD8). Weaker in magnitude, the secondary response showed a faster peak on day 5 versus 15.

5'RACE template switching added a universal primer site and UMIs to TCR cDNA. MiXCR was run by TCRdb on the 5' RACE reads, yielding one entry per CDR3 protein. The data contain some 54,000 distinct CDR3 sequences, about 6.3% of them singletons. The starting material was CD8+ T cells not binding an NS4B(214-222) dextramer, sorted from PBMCs, obtained about 49 days after the first yellow fever vaccination. The clonotype comes from a man younger than 35 who received the YFV17D yellow fever vaccine.

CDR3 region: CATSGGEAFF. The CDR3 DNA is TGTGCCACGTCGGGGGGCGAGGCTTTCTTT. The chain combines TRBV12-3 or TRBV12-4 with TRBJ1-1, with D possibly matching TRBD1 (6 bases). The V end was cut by 10 bases, the J end by 11 bases, with 14 bases between. The CDR3 extends over 10 amino acids.